This TCR beta chain was retrieved from a study of OX40 agonist ivuxolimab in advanced cancers. Study details: At doses from 0.01 to 10 mg/kg, patients were given intravenous ivuxolimab every 2 weeks. Of the participants, more than 35% had some prior anti-PD-1, anti-PD-L1 or anti-CTLA-4 therapy, which was allowed. Study findings and constraints: Among the nonresponders, some also had low normalized T-cell clonal expansion.

TCRdb keeps only in-frame clones here, not all; method: immunoSEQ multiplex PCR. The sample has almost 20,000 clones, roughly nine tenths seen once; the top ten hold approximately 15%. Trimming pared 4 bases from V and 0 bases from J, leaving 13 bases between. The germline gives CDR1 LGHNA, CDR2 YSLEER. The CDR3 has 15 amino acids. On this clone: Its target is not known.

This sequence was found in an adult with an advanced solid tumor such as melanoma, head and neck, liver or kidney cancer. The sample in question was CD4+ or CD8+ T cells sorted from blood, obtained in a trial of the OX40 agonist ivuxolimab. V usage is TRBV4-3 and J usage is TRBJ2-7; no reliable D call. CDR3 sequence: CASSPLAQSSYEQYF. The DNA for the CDR3 is TGCGCCAGCAGCCCCCTGGCGCAGAGCTCCTACGAGCAGTACTTC.